These 27 T cell receptor beta chains share one sample of origin, sequenced in a study of blood T cell repertoires in COVID-19. TCRdb's table, derived via immunoSEQ multiplex PCR, lists solely in-frame clones and lacks some. Here the sample spans about 230,000 clones, around 80% being singletons. The source material was peripheral blood. These receptor sequences come from a woman between 40 and 50 years old who had recovered from COVID-19.

This chain connects TRBV2 to TRBJ1-5, with TRBD1 matching over 11 bases. V dropped 7 bases and J dropped 4; count of bases not matched to a gene: 6. CDR3 length: 15 residues. The V gene's germline CDR1 is SNHLY and CDR2 FYNNEI. CDR3 nucleotide sequence: TGTGCCAGCAAGGACAGGGGGCAGGGTAATCAGCCCCAGCATTTT. Residues: CASKDRGQGNQPQHF.

V gene TRBV29-1 combines with J gene TRBJ2-7; 7 nucleotides agree with TRBD1. Germline V gene sequence: CDR1 SQVTM, CDR2 ANQGSEA. The CDR3 is 13 amino acids. The V gene end was trimmed by 4 bases and the J gene end by 6 bases; junction bases not matched to a gene: 9. In DNA form, the CDR3 reads TGCAGCGTTGTGGGACAGCCTTCGGGCGAGCAGTACTTC. It is translated as CSVVGQPSGEQYF.

The V call is TRBV4-3, the J call TRBJ1-5, with D possibly being TRBD1 (6 bases). CDR1 is LGHNA, CDR2 YSLEER, per germline. The V gene lost 0 bases and the J gene lost 2 bases, with 17 bases spanning the gap. This CDR3 comprises 18 residues. The CDR3 DNA reads as TGCGCCAGCAGCCAAGACAGTCCAGGGGTGTCAGGCAATCAGCCCCAGCATTTT. Translated, it gives CASSQDSPGVSGNQPQHF.

In its sample, this clone was seen a few times. CDR3 residues: CASSQGLVGTLYGYTF. As DNA, the CDR3 is TGCGCCAGCAGCCAAGGTCTCGTTGGCACGCTTTATGGCTACACCTTC. The gene calls are TRBV4-3 and TRBJ1-2; unclear D gene. The CDR3 is made up of 16 amino acids. Per germline, CDR1 LGHNA and CDR2 YSLEER. V dropped 1 base and J dropped 5 bases, with 17 bases sitting between them.

The chain has TRBV12-3 or TRBV12-4 and TRBJ1-2, with 7 bases that match TRBD1. V was pared by 2 bases and J by 3 bases, with 0 bases of the junction left unmatched. The CDR3 sequence is 13 residues long. The CDR3 bases are TGTGCCAGCAGTTTACAGGGGGACTATGGCTACACCTTC. The encoded protein is CASSLQGDYGYTF.

The chain is built from TRBV7-8 and TRBJ1-5; D is uncertain. CDR3 length: 14 amino acids. V was trimmed by 6 bases and J by 1 base, leaving 10 bases between them. Per germline, CDR1 SGHVS and CDR2 FQNEAQ. The CDR3 is CASRPTNSNQPQHF. DNA for the CDR3: TGTGCCAGCAGACCTACTAACAGCAATCAGCCCCAGCATTTT.

The rearrangement joins TRBV6-5 to TRBJ1-2; no clear D. The CDR3 sequence is 14 residues long. Per the germline V gene, CDR1 is MNHEY and CDR2 is SVGAGI. V dropped 6 bases and J dropped 0 bases, with 11 bases sitting between them. The chain's CDR3 is CASRDLPANYGYTF. Here the CDR3 DNA reads TGTGCCAGCAGGGACTTACCAGCTAACTATGGCTACACCTTC.

The gene calls are TRBV9 and TRBJ1-6, with 8 bases identical to TRBD1. V shed 0 bases and J 10 bases; nucleotides not matched to a gene: 9. This CDR3 has 16 amino acids. Germline V gives CDR1 SGDLS, CDR2 YYNGEE. The CDR3 DNA sequence: TGTGCCAGCAGCGTAGAGGCCGGACAGGGAGGATCACCCCTCCACTTT. Its translation: CASSVEAGQGGSPLHF.

The rearrangement joins TRBV5-8 to TRBJ2-3; 9 nucleotides align to TRBD1. V lost 4 bases, J lost 5 bases, and 5 bases stayed unmatched. Germline V gives CDR1 SGHTS, CDR2 YDEGEE. The CDR3 has 14 amino acids. CDR3 sequence: CASSGGQGEDTQYF. The CDR3 DNA reads TGTGCCAGCAGCGGGGGACAGGGAGAAGATACGCAGTATTTT.

In its sample, this clone was seen a few times. The rearrangement joins TRBV5-1 to TRBJ2-3, with a possible D match to TRBD2 (6 bases). This CDR3 contains 15 residues. V lost 4 bases and J 1 base, leaving 13 bases between the germline ends. Germline CDR1 reads SGHRS; CDR2 reads YFSETQ. The DNA of the CDR3 is TGCGCCAGCAGCATGTCACTAGCTGGCACAGATACGCAGTATTTT. Translating gives CASSMSLAGTDTQYF.

V gene TRBV15 combines with J gene TRBJ1-2, with D perhaps TRBD1 (5 bases). CDR3 length: 15 amino acids. Trimming stripped 0 bases from V and 8 bases from J, with 16 bases between. The V gene's germline CDR1 is LNHNV and CDR2 YYDKDF (reference sequence). CDR3 sequence reads: CATSRDVAGRRGYTF. The CDR3 region has the DNA TGTGCCACCAGCAGAGATGTAGCAGGGCGCCGGGGCTACACCTTC. Variable domain in full (rest from reference TRBV15 and TRBJ1-2): DAMVIQNPRYQVTQFGKPVTLSCSQTLNHNVMYWYQQKSSQAPKLLFHYYDKDFNNEADTPDNFQSRRPNTSFCFLDIRSPGLGDTAMYLCATSRDVAGRRGYTFGSGTRLTVV.

The chain recombines TRBV30 with TRBJ2-3; possible D gene TRBD2, 6 bases. Germline V gene sequence: CDR1 GTSNPN, CDR2 SVGIG (reference sequence). The ends were cut back, 2 bases at V and 3 bases at J, with 18 bases in the middle. The CDR3 length is 16 residues. The CDR3 sequence is CAWSLLGGPATDTQYF. CDR3 coding DNA: TGTGCCTGGAGTTTGTTGGGGGGTCCGGCGACAGATACGCAGTATTTT.

The rearrangement joins TRBV4-3 to TRBJ2-2; TRBD1 might be the D (5 bases). CDR3 length: 16 residues. Germline V CDR1 and CDR2: LGHNA, YSLEER. Trimming took 0 bases from V and 2 from J, leaving 10 bases between them. For the CDR3, the DNA is TGCGCCAGCAGCCAAGACTCAGGGTCTAACACCGGGGAGCTGTTTTTT. It codes for CASSQDSGSNTGELFF.

The chain recombines TRBV7-2 with TRBJ1-5; 7 bases match TRBD1. The V and J ends lost 4 bases and 4 bases, in that order; junction bases with no gene match: 7. CDR1 is SGHTA, CDR2 FQGNSA, per germline. This CDR3 region has 15 residues. The CDR3 is CASSSGTARNQPQHF. In DNA form, the CDR3 reads TGTGCCAGCAGCTCCGGGACAGCCCGTAATCAGCCCCAGCATTTT.

This rearrangement joins TRBV19 to TRBJ1-4; TRBD1 is a possible D gene (6 bases). This CDR3 spans 13 amino acids. In germline, CDR1 is LNHDA, CDR2 SQIVND (reference sequence). V dropped 6 bases and J dropped 9 bases, with 14 bases sitting between them. This CDR3 is CASRGTGPQKLFF. The DNA for the CDR3 is TGTGCCAGTAGGGGAACAGGGCCGCAAAAACTGTTTTTT.

The V call is TRBV21-1, the J call TRBJ1-2; no DNA check was done on the table's D call, TRBD1. TRBV21-1 counts as a pseudogene. The length of the CDR3 is 16 residues. The CDR3 DNA is TGTGCCAGCAGTAAGAAACCGGGACAGCATAACTATGGCTACACCTTC. It yields the protein CASSKKPGQHNYGYTF.

There are a few counts of this clone. Here the CDR3 DNA reads TGCGCCAGCAGCCGACAGGGCGATGAAAAACTGTTTTTT. It encodes CASSRQGDEKLFF. V is TRBV5-1 and J is TRBJ1-4; 7 bases match TRBD1. V dropped 4 bases and J dropped 6; count of bases not matched to a gene: 3. There are 13 residues in the CDR3. The V gene's germline CDR1 is SGHRS and CDR2 YFSETQ.

This chain links TRBV18 with TRBJ2-3, with TRBD1 matching 7 bases. Germline V gene lookup returns CDR1 KGHSH and CDR2 LQKENI. J gave up 4 bases and V 5 bases, and 9 bases lay outside the gene matches. The CDR3 has 15 residues. The DNA of the CDR3 is TGTGCCAGCTCAATTACTAGAGGGGGCTCAGATACGCAGTATTTT. Translation gives CASSITRGGSDTQYF.

This clone came up a few times. The chain joins TRBV11-3 to TRBJ2-7; D not resolved. Per germline, CDR1 SGHNT and CDR2 YENEEA. V shed 2 bases and J shed 2 bases, with 7 bases lying between them. CDR3 length equals 13 residues. This chain's CDR3 is CASSLSPAYEQYF. DNA for the CDR3: TGTGCCAGCAGCTTATCGCCAGCCTACGAGCAGTACTTC.

V gene TRBV5-1 combines with J gene TRBJ1-4, with 7 bases aligning to TRBD1. The CDR3 runs 14 residues. Germline V gives CDR1 SGHRS, CDR2 YFSETQ. After removal of 4 bases from V and 5 bases from J, the junction contained 5 bases not matched to a gene. For the CDR3, the DNA is TGCGCCAGCAGCACCGGGACAGAGAATGAAAAACTGTTTTTT. Translated, it gives CASSTGTENEKLFF.

The chain links TRBV5-1 to TRBJ2-3, with a weak D call TRBD1 (6 bases). The CDR3 is 13 residues long. Germline CDR1 SGHRS, CDR2 YFSETQ. V dropped 7 bases and J dropped 3 bases, with 12 bases sitting between them. CDR3 coding DNA: TGCGCCAGCCGTCCAGGGGAAACAGATACGCAGTATTTT. Translating it yields CASRPGETDTQYF.

In this sample, this clone turned up a few times. This chain links TRBV4-3 with TRBJ2-2, with 10 nucleotides matching TRBD2. J gave up 7 bases and V 4 bases, and 12 bases lay outside the gene matches. In germline, CDR1 is LGHNA, CDR2 YSLEER. The CDR3 extends over 17 amino acids. The CDR3 loop reads CASSPLPSGGVGGELFF. CDR3 nucleotides: TGCGCCAGCAGCCCACTCCCTAGCGGGGGTGTTGGCGGGGAGCTGTTTTTT.

The chain has TRBV7-2 and TRBJ1-2, with D tentatively TRBD1 (5 bases). This CDR3 has 13 residues. The germline V and J ends were trimmed by 5 bases and 4 bases, with 11 bases remaining between them. Germline V gene data show CDR1 as SGHTA and CDR2 as FQGNSA. DNA of the CDR3: TGTGCCAGCAGCCCGGGGGGGGGCTATGGCTACACCTTC. As protein: CASSPGGGYGYTF.

The chain employs TRBV15 and TRBJ2-3; 7 bases align to TRBD2. With 0 bases clipped from V and 3 bases from J, the junction kept 9 bases outside the gene matches. The CDR3 runs 17 residues. Germline CDR1 and CDR2: LNHNV and YYDKDF (reference sequence). CDR3 sequence (DNA): TGTGCCACCAGCAGAGACTACTCCGGACTAGTTACAGATACGCAGTATTTT. This gives the protein CATSRDYSGLVTDTQYF.

In nucleotides, the CDR3 is TGTGCCAGCAGGCAGGGGGCCCAGCCCCAGCATTTT. Protein: CASRQGAQPQHF. The gene calls are TRBV28 and TRBJ1-5, with 8 bases aligning to TRBD1. Germline V gene sequence: CDR1 MDHEN, CDR2 SYDVKM. V gave up 6 bases and J gave up 7 bases; unmatched junction bases: 2. The CDR3 totals 12 residues.

This chain uses TRBV10-1 with TRBJ2-7; 10 nucleotides match TRBD2. The trim removed 6 bases at V and 5 bases at J, leaving 7 bases unmatched. Germline loops: CDR1 WNHNN, CDR2 SYGVQD (reference sequence). CDR3 length: 14 amino acids. As DNA, the CDR3 is TGCGCCAGCAGCCGTAGCGGGGGGTTCAACGAGCAGTACTTC. Translated, it gives CASSRSGGFNEQYF.

The V gene is TRBV7-9, the J gene TRBJ1-1, with D possibly TRBD1 on 5 matching bases. Germline values: CDR1 SEHNR, CDR2 FQNEAQ (reference sequence). The CDR3 is 15 amino acids. Trimming removed 5 bases from V and 3 bases from J, with 16 bases in between. The DNA of the CDR3 is TGTGCCAGCAGCCCCTGGCCCCAAGGGGACACTGAAGCTTTCTTT. Protein sequence: CASSPWPQGDTEAFF.